These T cell receptor beta chains were read from a single sample in a study of long-term antiretroviral therapy in people with HIV. Profiled with immunoSEQ multiplex PCR; TCRdb holds only in-frame clones, not every one. The table has roughly 30,000 clones, roughly 90% seen once; the top ten hold around 3.3%. Sequencing used unsorted PBMCs, obtained 1.8 years after starting antiretroviral therapy. The receptors originated from a woman between 18 and 29 years old with HIV. The CDR3 runs from the conserved cysteine through the conserved F or W. D genes are given only for firm matches. Part of the rows lack a size; the others show once, few, many or a class for expanded clones.

TRBJ2-2	TRBV27	NA	TRBD1	CASSTFKGAAETGELFF	TGTGCCAGCAGTACATTTAAGGGGGCGGCAGAGACCGGGGAGCTGTTTTTT
TRBJ2-1	TRBV19	NA	NA	CASNRASSYNEQFF	TGTGCCAGCAACAGGGCGAGCTCCTACAATGAGCAGTTCTTC
TRBJ2-5	TRBV4-3	NA	TRBD2	CASSQQGLAGRETQYF	TGCGCCAGCAGCCAACAAGGACTAGCGGGAAGGGAGACCCAGTACTTC
TRBJ1-5	TRBV4-1	NA	NA	CASSPDRAYQPQHF	TGCGCCAGCAGCCCAGACCGCGCCTATCAGCCCCAGCATTTT
TRBJ2-2	TRBV27	NA	NA	CASPRVGGRGELFF	TGTGCCAGCCCCCGGGTAGGCGGTAGGGGGGAGCTGTTTTTT
TRBJ1-4	TRBV5-5	NA	TRBD1	CASSNRQGAGEKLFF	TGTGCCAGCAGCAACCGACAGGGGGCAGGGGAAAAACTGTTTTTT
TRBJ2-7	TRBV7-8	NA	NA	CASSLGWGAIYEQYF	TGTGCCAGCAGCTTAGGGTGGGGCGCGATCTACGAGCAGTACTTC
TRBJ2-3	TRBV4-2	NA	TRBD2	CASSQGAGREYF	TGTGCCAGCAGCCAAGGGGCAGGGAGGGAATATTTT
TRBJ1-5	TRBV9	NA	TRBD1	CASSVPGQGAKSQPQHF	TGTGCCAGCAGCGTCCCCGGACAGGGGGCGAAAAGTCAGCCCCAGCATTTT
TRBJ1-5	TRBV10-1	few	NA	CASSPVGSNQPQHF	TGCGCCAGCAGCCCGGTGGGGAGCAATCAGCCCCAGCATTTT
TRBJ2-3	TRBV11-2	NA	TRBD2	CASSFGLAGPTDTQYF	TGTGCCAGCAGCTTTGGACTAGCGGGCCCCACAGATACGCAGTATTTT
TRBJ2-2	TRBV1	NA	NA	CIFWVAGHTGELFF	TGTATTTTTTGGGTGGCAGGGCACACCGGGGAGCTGTTTTTT
TRBJ1-2	TRBV9	NA	NA	CASSVESNYGYTF	TGTGCCAGCAGCGTTGAGAGTAATTATGGCTACACCTTC
TRBJ2-1	TRBV4-3	NA	TRBD2	CASSQGLAVSYNEQFF	TGCGCCAGCAGCCAAGGCCTAGCGGTCTCCTACAATGAGCAGTTCTTC
TRBJ2-5	TRBV7-2	NA	NA	CASSLVAGAETQYF	TGTGCCAGCAGCTTAGTGGCGGGGGCGGAGACCCAGTACTTC
TRBJ2-5	TRBV2	NA	TRBD1	CARAAKRDREYQETQYF	TGTGCCAGAGCAGCCAAACGGGACAGGGAGTATCAAGAGACCCAGTACTTC
TRBJ2-7	TRBV14	NA	NA	CASGGRLKEQYF	TGTGCCAGTGGGGGCAGGCTCAAGGAGCAGTACTTC
TRBJ1-2	TRBV7-3	once	NA	CASSLRGTNYGYTF	TGTGCCAGCAGCTTGCGGGGAACTAACTATGGCTACACCTTC
TRBJ2-3	TRBV5-6	NA	NA	CASSSTGRLQYF	TGTGCCAGCAGCTCCACAGGGAGACTGCAGTATTTT
TRBJ2-7	TRBV19	few	TRBD2	CASSSSAGGPYEQYF	TGTGCCAGTAGTTCATCGGCGGGAGGCCCCTACGAGCAGTACTTC
TRBJ2-7	TRBV5-6	NA	TRBD1	CASSFGLAGGSLEQYF	TGTGCCAGCAGCTTCGGCCTGGCAGGGGGTTCTCTCGAGCAGTACTTC
TRBJ1-4	TRBV21-1	NA	NA	CASLGGGCRIGEKLFF	TGTGCCAGCCTCGGGGGGGGCTGCCGGATAGGGGAAAAACTGTTTTTT
TRBJ2-7	TRBV5-1	NA	TRBD1	CASSPEPGTDLFLVDF	TGCGCCAGCAGCCCGGAACCCGGGACAGATCTCTTTCTAGTGGACTTC
TRBJ2-7	TRBV11-1	NA	NA	CASSLRPLQARGAYEQYF	TGTGCCAGCAGCTTGAGACCTCTGCAGGCGAGAGGGGCCTACGAGCAGTACTTC
TRBJ2-7	TRBV9	NA	TRBD1	CASSTTGAAHYEQYF	TGTGCCAGCAGCACTACAGGGGCCGCCCACTACGAGCAGTACTTC
TRBJ2-5	TRBV19	NA	NA	CASSTTGAPETQYF	TGTGCCAGTAGTACGACAGGTGCCCCAGAGACCCAGTACTTC
TRBJ2-1	TRBV5-1	NA	TRBD2	CASSHGREGYNEQFF	TGCGCCAGCAGCCATGGCCGGGAGGGCTACAATGAGCAGTTCTTC
TRBJ1-3	TRBV18	NA	NA	CASSELQGSGNTIYF	TGTGCCAGCTCAGAACTACAGGGCTCCGGAAACACCATATATTTT
TRBJ1-1	TRBV7-8	NA	NA	CASSSISGLSWTEAFF	TGTGCCAGCAGCTCGATCTCGGGGCTCAGTTGGACTGAAGCTTTCTTT
TRBJ1-1	TRBV2	NA	NA	CASSYDSANTEAFF	TGTGCCAGCAGTTATGACTCCGCGAACACTGAAGCTTTCTTT
TRBJ2-1	TRBV10-1	NA	TRBD2	CASSETSGGPSYNEQFF	TGCGCCAGCAGTGAAACTAGCGGGGGCCCTTCCTACAATGAGCAGTTCTTC
TRBJ2-7	TRBV6-5	once	NA	CASSYRSVSYEQYF	TGTGCCAGCAGTTACAGATCAGTGTCGTACGAGCAGTACTTC
TRBJ1-1	TRBV9	NA	NA	CASSVLENTEAFF	TGTGCCAGCAGCGTGTTGGAGAACACTGAAGCTTTCTTT
TRBJ2-1	TRBV11-2	NA	NA	CASSWELNSNEQFF	TGTGCCAGCAGCTGGGAGCTGAATAGCAATGAGCAGTTCTTC
TRBJ2-7	TRBV6-6	once	TRBD2	CASSYDAAGGQDRYF	TGTGCCAGCAGTTATGATGCAGCGGGAGGTCAGGATCGGTACTTC
TRBJ2-7	TRBV5-5	NA	NA	CASSLERGRAYEQYF	TGTGCCAGCAGCTTGGAAAGGGGCAGGGCGTACGAGCAGTACTTC
TRBJ2-3	TRBV11-2	NA	TRBD2	CASSRLAGSTDTQYF	TGTGCCAGCAGCAGACTAGCGGGGAGCACAGATACGCAGTATTTT
TRBJ2-3	TRBV28	NA	NA	CASSLLTDSTDTQYF	TGTGCCAGCAGTTTATTGACAGACAGCACAGATACGCAGTATTTT
TRBJ2-7	TRBV19	NA	TRBD1	CASSIWADRDYEQYF	TGTGCCAGTAGTATTTGGGCGGACAGGGACTACGAGCAGTACTTC
TRBJ2-7	TRBV28	NA	NA	CASSLERKGEQYF	TGTGCCAGCAGTTTAGAGAGGAAAGGGGAGCAGTACTTC
TRBJ1-1	TRBV28	once	NA	CASRDGNTEAFF	TGTGCCAGCAGAGACGGGAACACTGAAGCTTTCTTT
TRBJ1-5	TRBV6-6	NA	NA	CASSYAEAAQPQHF	TGTGCCAGCAGTTACGCGGAGGCGGCTCAGCCCCAGCATTTT
TRBJ1-2	TRBV9	once	TRBD1	CASSAGDRVHGYTF	TGTGCCAGCAGCGCCGGGGACAGGGTCCATGGCTACACCTTC
TRBJ2-7	TRBV27	NA	NA	CASRSGGLEQYF	TGTGCCAGCAGATCAGGGGGGCTGGAGCAGTACTTC
TRBJ2-5	TRBV18	once	NA	CASSYIGGRQETQYF	TGTGCCAGCTCATATATCGGGGGGCGACAAGAGACCCAGTACTTC
TRBJ2-7	TRBV19	NA	TRBD1	CASSISGTGVLEQYF	TGTGCCAGTAGTATCTCCGGGACAGGGGTTCTCGAGCAGTACTTC
TRBJ2-7	TRBV19	NA	NA	CASSIKKGIHEQYF	TGTGCCAGTAGTATAAAAAAGGGGATCCACGAGCAGTACTTC
TRBJ2-2	TRBV4-3	NA	TRBD2	CASSQDAGRVLSGELFF	TGCGCCAGCAGCCAAGATGCCGGGAGGGTTCTCAGCGGGGAGCTGTTTTTT
TRBJ2-3	TRBV4-2	NA	NA	CASSPRGGRGGTDTQYF	TGTGCCAGCAGCCCCAGGGGCGGGAGAGGGGGCACAGATACGCAGTATTTT
TRBJ2-1	TRBV5-4	NA	NA	CASSFQGYNEQFF	TGTGCCAGCAGCTTCCAGGGTTACAATGAGCAGTTCTTC
TRBJ1-3	TRBV7-9	few	NA	CASSYWRGSTGNTIYF	TGTGCCAGCAGCTACTGGCGGGGATCCACTGGAAACACCATATATTTT
TRBJ2-3	TRBV7-2	NA	NA	CASSLDRADTQYF	TGTGCCAGCAGCTTAGACAGGGCAGATACGCAGTATTTT
TRBJ1-4	TRBV5-1	NA	NA	CASSRDRTGEKLFF	TGCGCCAGCAGCCGCGACAGGACCGGTGAAAAACTGTTTTTT